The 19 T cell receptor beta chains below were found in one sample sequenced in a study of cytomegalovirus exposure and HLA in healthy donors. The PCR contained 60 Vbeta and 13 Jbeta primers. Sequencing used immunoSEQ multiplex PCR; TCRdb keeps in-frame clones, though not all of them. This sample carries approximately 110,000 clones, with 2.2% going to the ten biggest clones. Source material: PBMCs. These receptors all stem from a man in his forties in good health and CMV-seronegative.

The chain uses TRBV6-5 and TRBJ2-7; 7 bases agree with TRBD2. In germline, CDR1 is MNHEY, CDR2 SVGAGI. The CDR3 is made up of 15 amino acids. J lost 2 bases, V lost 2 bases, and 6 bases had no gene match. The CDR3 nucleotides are TGTGCCAGCAGTTACGGGAGCGGGGCTACCTACGAGCAGTACTTC. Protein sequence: CASSYGSGATYEQYF.

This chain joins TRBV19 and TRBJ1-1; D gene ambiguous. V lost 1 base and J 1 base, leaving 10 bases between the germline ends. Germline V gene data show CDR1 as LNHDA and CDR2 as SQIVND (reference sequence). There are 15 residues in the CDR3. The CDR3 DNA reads TGTGCCAGTAGTATAGCGGCCAGGTCGAACACTGAAGCTTTCTTT. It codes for CASSIAARSNTEAFF.

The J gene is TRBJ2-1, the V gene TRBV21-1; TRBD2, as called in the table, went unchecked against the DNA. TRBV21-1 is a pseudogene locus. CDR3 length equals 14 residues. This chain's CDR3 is CASSAPGGYNEQFF. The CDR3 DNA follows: TGTGCCAGCAGCGCACCCGGGGGTTACAATGAGCAGTTCTTC.

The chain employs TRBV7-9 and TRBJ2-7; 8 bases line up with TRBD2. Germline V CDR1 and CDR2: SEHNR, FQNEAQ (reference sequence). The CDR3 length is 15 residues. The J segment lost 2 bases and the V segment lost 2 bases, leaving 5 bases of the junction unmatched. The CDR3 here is CASSLSSGQTYEQYF. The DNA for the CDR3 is TGTGCCAGCAGCTTATCTAGCGGGCAGACCTACGAGCAGTACTTC.

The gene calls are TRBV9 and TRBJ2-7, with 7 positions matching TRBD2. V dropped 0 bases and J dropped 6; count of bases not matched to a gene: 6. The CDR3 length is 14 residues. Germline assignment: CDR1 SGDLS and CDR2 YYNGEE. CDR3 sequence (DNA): TGTGCCAGCAGCGTAGCTGCGGGAGTTGTCGAGCAGTACTTC. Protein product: CASSVAAGVVEQYF.

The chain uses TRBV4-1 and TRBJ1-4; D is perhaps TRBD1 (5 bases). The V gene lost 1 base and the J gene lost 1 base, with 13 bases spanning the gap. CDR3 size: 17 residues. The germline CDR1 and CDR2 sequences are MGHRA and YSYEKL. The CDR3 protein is CASSQGGATLTNEKLFF. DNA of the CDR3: TGCGCCAGCAGCCAAGGGGGCGCGACCCTAACTAATGAAAAACTGTTTTTT.

This CDR3 reads CASRTGTSGRLTYEQYF. CDR3 bases: TGTGCCAGCAGGACTGGAACTAGCGGGAGGCTAACCTACGAGCAGTACTTC. The V and J genes are TRBV28 and TRBJ2-7, with 12 bases lining up with TRBD2. This CDR3 has 17 amino acids. V lost 6 bases and J lost 2; bases outside the gene matches: 11. Per germline, CDR1 MDHEN and CDR2 SYDVKM.

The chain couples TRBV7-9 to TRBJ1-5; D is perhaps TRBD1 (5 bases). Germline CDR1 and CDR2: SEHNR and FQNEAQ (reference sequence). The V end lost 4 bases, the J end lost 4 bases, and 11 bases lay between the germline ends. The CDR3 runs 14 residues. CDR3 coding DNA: TGTGCCAGCAGCTCGGGGGGTTTTAATCAGCCCCAGCATTTT. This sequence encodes CASSSGGFNQPQHF.

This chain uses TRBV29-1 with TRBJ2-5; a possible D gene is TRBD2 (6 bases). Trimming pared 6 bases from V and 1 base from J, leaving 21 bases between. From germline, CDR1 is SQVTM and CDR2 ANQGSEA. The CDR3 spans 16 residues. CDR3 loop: CSVGSGYPILQETQYF. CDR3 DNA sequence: TGCAGCGTCGGGAGCGGGTATCCTATCCTCCAAGAGACCCAGTACTTC.

CDR3 DNA: TGTGCCACCAGCCCTCGATGGAGCGGGAGGGGCAACACCGGGGAGCTGTTTTTT. Translating gives CATSPRWSGRGNTGELFF. The V call is TRBV15, the J call TRBJ2-2; 10 nucleotides agree with TRBD2. CDR1 and CDR2 from the germline V gene are LNHNV and YYDKDF (reference sequence). This CDR3 contains 18 residues. After removal of 5 bases from V and 2 bases from J, the junction contained 11 bases not matched to a gene.

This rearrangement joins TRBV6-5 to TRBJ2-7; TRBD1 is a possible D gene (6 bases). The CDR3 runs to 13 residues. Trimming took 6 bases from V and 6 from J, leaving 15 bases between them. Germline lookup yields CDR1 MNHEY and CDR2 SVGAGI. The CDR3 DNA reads TGTGCCAGCAGCTTAGACAGGTCTGGCGAGCAGTACTTC. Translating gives CASSLDRSGEQYF.

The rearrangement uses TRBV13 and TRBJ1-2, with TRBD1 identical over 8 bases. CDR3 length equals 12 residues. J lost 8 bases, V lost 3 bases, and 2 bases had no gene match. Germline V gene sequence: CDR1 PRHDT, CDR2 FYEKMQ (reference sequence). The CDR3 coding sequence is TGTGCCAGCAGCTTCGGACAGGGCGGCTACACCTTC. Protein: CASSFGQGGYTF.

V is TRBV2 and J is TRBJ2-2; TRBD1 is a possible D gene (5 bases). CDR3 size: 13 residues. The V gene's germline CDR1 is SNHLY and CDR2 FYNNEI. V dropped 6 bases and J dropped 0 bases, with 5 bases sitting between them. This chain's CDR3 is CASRGPNTGELFF. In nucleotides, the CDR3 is TGTGCCAGCAGGGGGCCGAACACCGGGGAGCTGTTTTTT.

Here the CDR3 reads CASSLDSGANTGELFF. CDR3 sequence (DNA): TGTGCCAGCAGCTTAGATAGCGGGGCGAACACCGGGGAGCTGTTTTTT. The rearrangement links TRBV11-3 to TRBJ2-2, with TRBD2 matching 8 bases. V gave up 0 bases and J gave up 0 bases; unmatched junction bases: 0. The CDR3 covers 16 residues. Germline assignment: CDR1 SGHNT and CDR2 YENEEA.

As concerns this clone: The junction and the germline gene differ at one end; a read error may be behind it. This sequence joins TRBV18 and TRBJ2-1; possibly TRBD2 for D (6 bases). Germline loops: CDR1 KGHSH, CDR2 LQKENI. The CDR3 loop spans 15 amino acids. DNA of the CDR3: TGTGCCAGCTCACGACTAGGGCCCTCCTCCAATGAGCAGTTCTTC. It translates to CASSRLGPSSNEQFF.

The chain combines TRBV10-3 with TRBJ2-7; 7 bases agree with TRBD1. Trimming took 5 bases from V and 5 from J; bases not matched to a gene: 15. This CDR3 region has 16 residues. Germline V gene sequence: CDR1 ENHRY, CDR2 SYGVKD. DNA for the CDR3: TGTGCCATCAGTACTGCCCGAGCGACAGGGCCCGACGAGCAGTACTTC. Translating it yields CAISTARATGPDEQYF.

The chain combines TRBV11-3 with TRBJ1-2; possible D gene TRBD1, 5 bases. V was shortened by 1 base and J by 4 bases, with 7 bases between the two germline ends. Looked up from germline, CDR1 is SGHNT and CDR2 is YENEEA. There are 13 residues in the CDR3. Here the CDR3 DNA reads TGTGCCAGCAGCTTAGGACAGAGCTATGGCTACACCTTC. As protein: CASSLGQSYGYTF.

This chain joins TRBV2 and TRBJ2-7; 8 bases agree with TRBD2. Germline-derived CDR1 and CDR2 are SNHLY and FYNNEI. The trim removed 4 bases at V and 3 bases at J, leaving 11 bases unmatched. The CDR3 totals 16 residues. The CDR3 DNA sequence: TGTGCCAGCAGTGCTACTTTGGAGAGCGGGAGCTACGAGCAGTACTTC. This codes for CASSATLESGSYEQYF.

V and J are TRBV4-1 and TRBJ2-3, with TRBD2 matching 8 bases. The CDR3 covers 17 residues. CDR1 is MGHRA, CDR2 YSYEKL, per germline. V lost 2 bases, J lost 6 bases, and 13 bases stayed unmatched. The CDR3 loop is CASSQSLAGTAADTQYF. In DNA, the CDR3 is TGCGCCAGCAGCCAAAGCTTAGCGGGGACGGCCGCGGATACGCAGTATTTT.